This passage covers 8 T cell receptor beta chains from one sample sequenced in a study of T cells after posttransplantation cyclophosphamide. A marrow graft followed busulfan-fludarabine conditioning, with cyclophosphamide on days +3 and +4. Using immunoSEQ multiplex PCR, the repertoire was profiled, and TCRdb retains in-frame clones only, with some absent. The table has tens of thousands of clones, around 80% seen once. Source: CD4+ T cells sorted from blood, taken just over 1,900 days after a stem cell transplant with posttransplant cyclophosphamide. Receptor source: a female patient aged 40 to 55 who received an allogeneic stem cell transplant from a related donor, was CMV-positive, and had no GVHD. Certain T cells may be donor cells from the graft.

The chain has TRBV7-2 and TRBJ2-1, with D hard to call. Germline V lookup: CDR1 SGHTA, CDR2 FQGNSA. Trimming removed 5 bases from V and 4 bases from J, with 9 bases in between. The CDR3 loop spans 13 amino acids. The CDR3 spells CASSPRAYNEQFF. CDR3 coding DNA: TGTGCCAGCAGCCCGCGAGCATACAATGAGCAGTTCTTC. Complete variable domain (other parts from reference TRBV7-2 and TRBJ2-1): GAGVSQSPSNKVTEKGKDVELRCDPISGHTALYWYRQSLGQGLEFLIYFQGNSAPDKSGLPSDRFSAERTGGSVSTLTIQRTQQEDSAVYLCASSPRAYNEQFFGPGTRLTVL.

V gene TRBV19 combines with J gene TRBJ1-2; the D is unclear. Germline V gene sequence: CDR1 LNHDA, CDR2 SQIVND (reference sequence). With 4 bases removed from V and 4 bases from J, the gap between germline ends came to 16 bases. This CDR3 comprises 15 residues. CDR3 sequence (DNA): TGTGCCAGTAGTACTCCGGCAGGCTCCATCTATGGCTACACCTTC. Amino acids: CASSTPAGSIYGYTF.

The J gene is TRBJ2-7, the V gene TRBV5-6; possible D gene TRBD1, 7 bases. Germline CDR1 reads SGHDT; CDR2 reads YYEEEE. Trimming left V 0 bases short and J 6 bases short, with 16 bases between. The CDR3 has 15 residues. The CDR3 spells CASSLAGRGAREQYF. CDR3 DNA sequence: TGTGCCAGCAGCTTGGCTGGCAGGGGGGCCCGCGAGCAGTACTTC.

The J gene is TRBJ2-3, the V gene TRBV7-2, with 11 bases fitting TRBD2. Trimming took 5 bases from V and 6 from J; bases not matched to a gene: 7. Germline V lookup: CDR1 SGHTA, CDR2 FQGNSA. The CDR3 runs 15 residues. The CDR3 protein is CASSQFWTSGDTQYF. The CDR3 coding sequence is TGTGCCAGCAGCCAGTTCTGGACTAGCGGGGATACGCAGTATTTT.

V gene TRBV4-3 combines with J gene TRBJ1-1; possible D gene TRBD1, 6 bases. CDR3 length: 15 amino acids. The V gene lost 0 bases and the J gene lost 11 bases, with 19 bases spanning the gap. The germline CDR1 and CDR2 sequences are LGHNA and YSLEER. The CDR3 spells CASSQDTGHGPMAFF. CDR3 nucleotide sequence: TGCGCCAGCAGCCAAGATACGGGACACGGTCCTATGGCTTTCTTT.

Written as DNA, the CDR3 is TGTGCCAGCAGCGGCCGGGGACTATCCTACGAGCAGTACTTC. It is translated as CASSGRGLSYEQYF. V usage is TRBV7-8 and J usage is TRBJ2-7; 7 nucleotides agree with TRBD2. The trim removed 5 bases at V and 1 base at J, leaving 5 bases unmatched. Germline V gene lookup returns CDR1 SGHVS and CDR2 FQNEAQ. This CDR3 has 14 amino acids.

The gene calls are TRBV11-2 and TRBJ1-5; 10 bases line up with TRBD1. This CDR3 is 15 amino acids long. With 5 bases clipped from V and 3 bases from J, the junction kept 4 bases outside the gene matches. Germline values: CDR1 SGHAT, CDR2 FQNNGV. The DNA of the CDR3 is TGTGCCAGCAGCCCCGGGACAGGGGTCAATCAGCCCCAGCATTTT. Its translation: CASSPGTGVNQPQHF.

This clone was picked up one time. This chain uses TRBV18 with TRBJ1-5; D might be TRBD1 (5 bases). This CDR3 has 15 residues. Germline V lookup: CDR1 KGHSH, CDR2 LQKENI. V gave up 7 bases and J gave up 2 bases, with 15 bases separating them. The DNA of the CDR3 is TGTGCCAGCTGCCCGGACACTAACCGCAATCAGCCCCAGCATTTT. Protein sequence: CASCPDTNRNQPQHF.